This is a list of T cell receptor beta chains from one sample in a study of shared clonotypes between healthy human individuals. The table came from immunoSEQ multiplex PCR; TCRdb's copy has only in-frame clones and leaves some out. In the table there are a few million clones, about 94% of which are singletons. The sequencing input was naive CD4+ T cells sorted from blood. These receptors all come from a man younger than 35 in good health. CDR3s include the opening cysteine and the closing phenylalanine or tryptophan. D genes are given only for firm matches. Some rows have no size entry. The others give once, few or many, or a class for an expanded clone.

len: 15
abundance: .
d_gene: TRBD2
j_gene: TRBJ2-3
v_gene: TRBV10-1
CDR3nt: TGCGCCAGCAGTGAGGAAGGTAGCGGGAGAGATACGCAGTATTTT
CDR3aa: CASSEEGSGRDTQYF

len: 18
abundance: .
d_gene: .
j_gene: TRBJ2-5
v_gene: TRBV5-1
CDR3nt: TGCGCCAGCAGCTTGAATCGCGCGGGCCTGCCGTCCCAAGAGACCCAGTACTTC
CDR3aa: CASSLNRAGLPSQETQYF

len: 14
abundance: .
d_gene: .
j_gene: TRBJ2-3
v_gene: TRBV18
CDR3nt: TGTGCCAGCTCACCGTATCAGGGGCAAGATACGCAGTATTTT
CDR3aa: CASSPYQGQDTQYF

len: 19
abundance: .
d_gene: .
j_gene: TRBJ2-3
v_gene: TRBV11-2
CDR3nt: TGTGCCAGCAGCGTTGTCCGACCGAGCAGCTACTATTTCACAGATACGCAGTATTTT
CDR3aa: CASSVVRPSSYYFTDTQYF

len: 14
abundance: .
d_gene: .
j_gene: TRBJ1-1
v_gene: TRBV5-1
CDR3nt: TGCGCCAGCAGCTTGTTGGGGAGTAACACTGAAGCTTTCTTT
CDR3aa: CASSLLGSNTEAFF

len: 15
abundance: .
d_gene: .
j_gene: TRBJ1-5
v_gene: TRBV18
CDR3nt: TGTGCCAGCTCAGCCGTCCGGGACAATAATCAGCCCCAGCATTTT
CDR3aa: CASSAVRDNNQPQHF

len: 20
abundance: .
d_gene: TRBD2
j_gene: TRBJ2-7
v_gene: TRBV7-8
CDR3nt: TGTGCCAGCAGCTCTCCCCCGACTAGCGGGGGGGCCCTCTTCCATTACGAGCAGTACTTC
CDR3aa: CASSSPPTSGGALFHYEQYF

len: 14
abundance: .
d_gene: .
j_gene: TRBJ2-5
v_gene: TRBV2
CDR3nt: TGTGCCAGCAGTGAATTTCAGGGGCAAGAGACCCAGTACTTC
CDR3aa: CASSEFQGQETQYF

len: 14
abundance: once
d_gene: .
j_gene: TRBJ2-2
v_gene: TRBV6-1
CDR3nt: TGTGCCAGCATACTTACAGGCGGGACCGGGGAGCTGTTTTTT
CDR3aa: CASILTGGTGELFF

len: 14
abundance: .
d_gene: .
j_gene: TRBJ1-4
v_gene: TRBV6-6
CDR3nt: TGTGCCAGCAGTTACCGGCAGGGACGGGAAAAACTGTTTTTT
CDR3aa: CASSYRQGREKLFF

len: 14
abundance: .
d_gene: .
j_gene: TRBJ2-3
v_gene: TRBV25-1
CDR3nt: TGTGCCAGCAGGGACGATCAGGTAGCAGATACGCAGTATTTT
CDR3aa: CASRDDQVADTQYF

len: 15
abundance: .
d_gene: TRBD1
j_gene: TRBJ1-5
v_gene: TRBV6-6
CDR3nt: TGTGCCAGCAGTGGGGACAGGGACGCCAATCAGCCCCAGCATTTT
CDR3aa: CASSGDRDANQPQHF

len: 15
abundance: .
d_gene: .
j_gene: TRBJ1-5
v_gene: TRBV2
CDR3nt: TGTGCCAGCAGTGAAGAAAGGGTTCCGAATCAGCCCCAGCATTTT
CDR3aa: CASSEERVPNQPQHF

len: 15
abundance: .
d_gene: .
j_gene: TRBJ2-1
v_gene: TRBV18
CDR3nt: TGTGCCAGCTCACCCCCGAGCAGTTTGCTCAATGAGCAGTTCTTC
CDR3aa: CASSPPSSLLNEQFF

len: 13
abundance: .
d_gene: .
j_gene: TRBJ2-3
v_gene: TRBV5-1
CDR3nt: TGCGCCAGCAGGACCGATCAGGGAGATACGCAGTATTTT
CDR3aa: CASRTDQGDTQYF

len: 14
abundance: .
d_gene: .
j_gene: TRBJ1-5
v_gene: TRBV19
CDR3nt: TGTGCCAGTAGTGTAGGACTGCCTAATCAGCCCCAGCATTTT
CDR3aa: CASSVGLPNQPQHF

len: 14
abundance: .
d_gene: .
j_gene: TRBJ2-7
v_gene: TRBV28
CDR3nt: TGTGCCAGCAGTTCGGACGGGCACTCCTACGAGCAGTACTTC
CDR3aa: CASSSDGHSYEQYF

len: 15
abundance: .
d_gene: .
j_gene: TRBJ1-2
v_gene: TRBV19
CDR3nt: TGTGCCAGTAGTATAGCGGCGGCAGGTAGTAGTGGCTACACCTTC
CDR3aa: CASSIAAAGSSGYTF

len: 14
abundance: .
d_gene: TRBD2
j_gene: TRBJ2-3
v_gene: TRBV2
CDR3nt: TGTGCCAGCACCCTGAACCGGGGGGCAGATACGCAGTATTTT
CDR3aa: CASTLNRGADTQYF

len: 17
abundance: .
d_gene: .
j_gene: TRBJ1-2
v_gene: TRBV7-9
CDR3nt: TGTGCCAGCAGCTTACGGCTGGCAGGTTCCTTCAACTATGGCTACACCTTC
CDR3aa: CASSLRLAGSFNYGYTF

len: 15
abundance: .
d_gene: .
j_gene: TRBJ2-7
v_gene: TRBV5-1
CDR3nt: TGCGCCAGCAGCTTGCAAGGACAGTCCTCCTACGAGCAGTACTTC
CDR3aa: CASSLQGQSSYEQYF

len: 15
abundance: once
d_gene: .
j_gene: TRBJ1-6
v_gene: TRBV5-1
CDR3nt: TGCGCCAGCAGCTCGCATCGGGGCAATAATTCACCCCTCCACTTT
CDR3aa: CASSSHRGNNSPLHF

len: 13
abundance: .
d_gene: .
j_gene: TRBJ1-2
v_gene: TRBV7-6
CDR3nt: TGTGCCAGCAGCTTAGTGGGGGGAGACGGCTACACCTTC
CDR3aa: CASSLVGGDGYTF

len: 14
abundance: .
d_gene: .
j_gene: TRBJ2-3
v_gene: TRBV5-1
CDR3nt: TGCGCCAGCAAGCCAGAGCCCGGCACAGATACGCAGTATTTT
CDR3aa: CASKPEPGTDTQYF

len: 15
abundance: .
d_gene: .
j_gene: TRBJ2-2
v_gene: TRBV9
CDR3nt: TGTGCCAGCAGCCCGCGGACAGAGAACACCGGGGAGCTGTTTTTT
CDR3aa: CASSPRTENTGELFF

len: 12
abundance: .
d_gene: .
j_gene: TRBJ1-1
v_gene: TRBV18
CDR3nt: TGTGCCAGCTCACCAGGGCAACCTGAAGCTTTCTTT
CDR3aa: CASSPGQPEAFF

len: 16
abundance: .
d_gene: TRBD2
j_gene: TRBJ2-3
v_gene: TRBV18
CDR3nt: TGTGCCAGCTCACCACTGGGGACTAGCGGAACAGATACGCAGTATTTT
CDR3aa: CASSPLGTSGTDTQYF

len: 11
abundance: .
d_gene: .
j_gene: TRBJ2-5
v_gene: TRBV20-1
CDR3nt: TGCAGTGCCCAAACGCGAGAGACCCAGTACTTC
CDR3aa: CSAQTRETQYF

len: 13
abundance: .
d_gene: .
j_gene: TRBJ1-5
v_gene: TRBV29-1
CDR3nt: TGCAGCGTTGAAGAACAGAGCAATCAGCCCCAGCATTTT
CDR3aa: CSVEEQSNQPQHF

len: 13
abundance: .
d_gene: .
j_gene: TRBJ2-2
v_gene: TRBV5-1
CDR3nt: TGCGCCAGCAGGTTTCAGACGACCGGGGAGCTGTTTTTT
CDR3aa: CASRFQTTGELFF

len: 17
abundance: .
d_gene: TRBD2
j_gene: TRBJ2-1
v_gene: TRBV5-4
CDR3nt: TGTGCCAGCAGCTTGGCTTGGGGACTAGCCTACTACAATGAGCAGTTCTTC
CDR3aa: CASSLAWGLAYYNEQFF

len: 11
abundance: .
d_gene: .
j_gene: TRBJ2-1
v_gene: TRBV20-1
CDR3nt: TGCAGTACCGGGAACTACAATGAGCAGTTCTTC
CDR3aa: CSTGNYNEQFF

len: 14
abundance: .
d_gene: .
j_gene: TRBJ1-1
v_gene: TRBV27
CDR3nt: TGTGCCAGCAGTTTATCAGAGGTGTCAACTGAAGCTTTCTTT
CDR3aa: CASSLSEVSTEAFF

len: 15
abundance: .
d_gene: .
j_gene: TRBJ2-1
v_gene: TRBV19
CDR3nt: TGTGCCAGTAATATCCGGGGTTCTTCCTACAATGAGCAGTTCTTC
CDR3aa: CASNIRGSSYNEQFF

len: 13
abundance: .
d_gene: .
j_gene: TRBJ1-2
v_gene: TRBV6-1
CDR3nt: TGTGCCGCCACCCAGGGTAGGAACTATGGCTACACCTTC
CDR3aa: CAATQGRNYGYTF

len: 13
abundance: .
d_gene: .
j_gene: TRBJ1-2
v_gene: TRBV19
CDR3nt: TGTGCCAGTAGTCCAGGGTCCCCCTATGGCTACACCTTC
CDR3aa: CASSPGSPYGYTF

len: 14
abundance: .
d_gene: TRBD2
j_gene: TRBJ2-5
v_gene: TRBV2
CDR3nt: TGTGCCAGCAGTGTAACACTAGCGCCTACGACCCAGTACTTC
CDR3aa: CASSVTLAPTTQYF

len: 15
abundance: .
d_gene: TRBD1
j_gene: TRBJ1-1
v_gene: TRBV5-1
CDR3nt: TGCGCCAGCAGCTCCCCGGGACAGTCGAACACTGAAGCTTTCTTT
CDR3aa: CASSSPGQSNTEAFF

len: 13
abundance: .
d_gene: .
j_gene: TRBJ1-1
v_gene: TRBV7-7
CDR3nt: TGTGCTAGCAGCCCTTCCCCGGGAACTGAAGCTTTCTTT
CDR3aa: CASSPSPGTEAFF

len: 15
abundance: .
d_gene: TRBD2
j_gene: TRBJ2-1
v_gene: TRBV5-1
CDR3nt: TGCGCCAGCAGCCCCCGCCTAGCGGATAACAATGAGCAGTTCTTC
CDR3aa: CASSPRLADNNEQFF

len: 14
abundance: .
d_gene: TRBD1
j_gene: TRBJ2-7
v_gene: TRBV18
CDR3nt: TGTGCCAGCTCACCCGGGACAGGATCCTACGAGCAGTACTTC
CDR3aa: CASSPGTGSYEQYF

len: 16
abundance: once
d_gene: .
j_gene: TRBJ1-5
v_gene: TRBV28
CDR3nt: TGTGCCAGCAGTCCCCGGAGTCAGGGGAGGGGTCAGCCCCAGCATTTT
CDR3aa: CASSPRSQGRGQPQHF

len: 15
abundance: once
d_gene: .
j_gene: TRBJ2-1
v_gene: TRBV9
CDR3nt: TGTGCCAGCAGCGTAGCTCCTAGCAGGTACAATGAGCAGTTCTTC
CDR3aa: CASSVAPSRYNEQFF

len: 13
abundance: .
d_gene: .
j_gene: TRBJ2-7
v_gene: TRBV29-1
CDR3nt: TGCAGCGTTGCCCCTAGACTTACCGGCGAGCAGTACTTC
CDR3aa: CSVAPRLTGEQYF

len: 16
abundance: .
d_gene: .
j_gene: TRBJ1-1
v_gene: TRBV6-5
CDR3nt: TGTGCCAGCAGTTACTCGAGACGAGATCGGGGCGGGGGAGCTTTCTTT
CDR3aa: CASSYSRRDRGGGAFF